One and the same sample provided the 17 T cell receptor beta chains below, sequenced in a study of T cells after yellow fever vaccination. TCRdb called the 5' RACE reads again in MiXCR, with one record for every CDR3 protein. The repertoire holds 350,000 or so distinct CDR3 sequences, less than 9.5% seen once, with approximately 18% in the top ten. Here the sequenced sample was PBMCs, taken about 41 days after the first yellow fever vaccination. The receptors were gathered from a man aged 18 to 30 who received the YFV17D yellow fever vaccine.

This clonotype has more than one count but fewer than ten. This chain's CDR3 is CSVSYRVDTEAFF. CDR3 nucleotides: TGCAGCGTTAGCTACAGGGTGGACACTGAAGCTTTCTTT. This chain joins TRBV29-1 and TRBJ1-1, with D tentatively TRBD1 (6 bases). The CDR3 runs 13 residues. The V and J ends lost 5 bases and 3 bases respectively, with 13 bases between them. The germline V gene has CDR1 SQVTM and CDR2 ANQGSEA. The entire variable domain, with the rest obtained from reference TRBV29-1 and TRBJ1-1, is as follows: SAVISQKPSRDICQRGTSLTIQCQVDSQVTMMFWYRQQPGQSLTLIATANQGSEATYESGFVIDKFPISRPNLTFSTLTVSNMSPEDSSIYLCSVSYRVDTEAFFGQGTRLTVV.

The sample holds a few counts of this clonotype. The chain employs TRBV20-1 and TRBJ2-3, with D possibly TRBD1 on 6 matching bases. Germline V gene lookup returns CDR1 DFQATT and CDR2 SNEGSKA (reference sequence). V was pared by 4 bases and J by 2 bases, with 13 bases between. The CDR3 contains 14 residues. CDR3 sequence (DNA): TGCAGTGCTAACCGCAGGGGCTTCACAGATACGCAGTATTTT. Amino acids: CSANRRGFTDTQYF.

This clonotype was recorded a few times. V and J are TRBV28 and TRBJ2-7; D possibly matches TRBD1 or TRBD2 (6 bases each). Germline-derived CDR1 and CDR2 are MDHEN and SYDVKM. The CDR3 is 14 residues long. The V end was cut by 6 bases, the J end by 6 bases, with 18 bases between. Here the CDR3 reads CASSLGGPQGEQYV. CDR3 nucleotides: TGTGCCAGCAGCCTTGGGGGGCCACAGGGCGAGCAGTACGTC.

This chain joins TRBV30 and TRBJ2-1, with D possibly being TRBD2 (5 bases). CDR3 length equals 12 residues. V lost 2 bases, J lost 6 bases, and 8 bases lay in between. CDR1 GTSNPN and CDR2 SVGIG come from the germline V gene (reference sequence). The CDR3 bases are TGTGCCTGGAGTTCTAGCTCCAATGAGCAGTTCTTC. This codes for CAWSSSSNEQFF.

This clonotype was found many times. V is TRBV5-1 and J is TRBJ2-5; 11 bases fit TRBD2. V trimming: 4 bases; J trimming: 0 bases; junction bases outside the gene matches: 8. Germline CDR1 is SGHRS and CDR2 is YFSETQ. The CDR3 contains 17 residues. The CDR3 sequence: CASSQSRLAGYQETQYF. In nucleotides, the CDR3 is TGCGCCAGCAGCCAATCTAGACTAGCGGGGTACCAAGAGACCCAGTACTTC.

This clonotype was detected a few times. The DNA of the CDR3 is TGCGCCAGCAGCTTGTGGCGGAAATCGGCGGACGAGCAGTACTTC. Residues: CASSLWRKSADEQYF. The V gene is TRBV5-1, the J gene TRBJ2-7; no clear D. Germline V gene data show CDR1 as SGHRS and CDR2 as YFSETQ. V was clipped by 1 base and J by 5 bases, with 16 bases between them. The CDR3 has 15 residues.

A few counts support this clonotype. The chain carries TRBV6-5 and TRBJ2-1; 8 positions match TRBD2. The V segment lost 2 bases and the J segment 15 bases; nucleotides outside the gene matches: 12. This CDR3 region has 14 residues. The V gene's germline CDR1 is MNHEY and CDR2 SVGAGI. The CDR3 DNA is TGTGCCAGCAGTTACACGAGCGGGGGCCGGGCGAGGTTCTTC. Amino acids: CASSYTSGGRARFF.

This clonotype was counted a few times. The V call is TRBV14, the J call TRBJ1-1, with D hard to call. Germline CDR1 is SGHDN and CDR2 is FVKESK. This CDR3 region has 14 residues. Trimming took 0 bases from V and 4 from J, leaving 9 bases between them. CDR3 in DNA: TGTGCCAGCAGCCAAGAATGGGGTATCACTGAAGCTTTCTTT. Translated, it gives CASSQEWGITEAFF.

The gene calls are TRBV5-1 and TRBJ1-4; D unclear. CDR1 and CDR2 from the germline V gene are SGHRS and YFSETQ. This CDR3 is 14 amino acids long. V was trimmed by 6 bases and J by 7 bases, leaving 16 bases between them. The CDR3 region is CASNWGNRFEKLFF. Here the CDR3 DNA reads TGCGCCAGCAACTGGGGAAATCGTTTTGAAAAACTGTTTTTT.

This chain's CDR3 is CASSKPGELFF. In DNA form, the CDR3 reads TGTGCCAGCAGTAAACCCGGGGAGCTGTTTTTT. This chain joins TRBV6-5 and TRBJ2-2; D unclear. The CDR3 runs 11 residues. From germline, CDR1 is MNHEY and CDR2 SVGAGI. V gave up 5 bases and J gave up 6 bases, with 4 bases separating them.

V and J are TRBV10-3 and TRBJ1-2; D is unclear. CDR3 length: 15 residues. Germline V gives CDR1 ENHRY, CDR2 SYGVKD. Between the trimmed V and J ends, which lost 4 bases and 1 base, there was a span of 13 bases. Here the CDR3 DNA reads TGTGCCATCAGTGCGGACGGTGGATTTAACTATGGCTACACCTTC. The encoded protein is CAISADGGFNYGYTF.

This chain links TRBV5-1 with TRBJ1-1; 9 nucleotides line up with TRBD1. CDR1 and CDR2 (germline): SGHRS, YFSETQ. The junction had 8 bases not matched to a gene; V was cut back by 2 bases and J by 3 bases. The CDR3 is made up of 16 amino acids. The chain's CDR3 is CASSFGTGQWDTEAFF. CDR3 bases: TGCGCCAGCAGCTTCGGGACAGGGCAGTGGGACACTGAAGCTTTCTTT.

The chain joins TRBV11-2 to TRBJ2-1, with 10 nucleotides matching TRBD1. This CDR3 has 18 residues. The V gene end was trimmed by 2 bases and the J gene end by 4 bases; junction bases not matched to a gene: 11. CDR1 is SGHAT and CDR2 is FQNNGV in the germline V gene. The CDR3 loop reads CASSLFGRDRGSYNEQFF. The CDR3 DNA follows: TGTGCCAGCAGCTTATTTGGTCGGGACAGGGGTTCGTACAATGAGCAGTTCTTC.

This chain joins TRBV29-1 and TRBJ2-7; D gene ambiguous. Trimming removed 1 base at V and 0 bases at J, with 10 bases between. This CDR3 has 14 amino acids. The V gene's germline CDR1 is SQVTM and CDR2 ANQGSEA. DNA of the CDR3: TGCAGCGTTGAAGGAGAGCAGACCTCCTACGAGCAGTACTTC. Encoded protein: CSVEGEQTSYEQYF.

This clonotype was seen only a few times. The chain employs TRBV7-3 and TRBJ2-2; D unresolved. Trimming removed 3 bases at V and 7 bases at J, with 15 bases between. The CDR3 runs to 15 residues. CDR1 is SGHTA, CDR2 FQGTGA, per germline. The chain's CDR3 is CASSFARESGGELFF. The CDR3 DNA follows: TGTGCCAGCAGCTTTGCTAGAGAATCGGGCGGGGAGCTGTTTTTT.

The chain uses TRBV5-1 and TRBJ1-1; D possibly corresponds to TRBD1 (6 bases). The germline CDR1 and CDR2 sequences are SGHRS and YFSETQ. The V end lost 4 bases, the J end lost 3 bases, and 16 bases lay between the germline ends. This CDR3 has 15 residues. CDR3 protein: CASSPGDTGHTEAFF. CDR3 sequence (DNA): TGCGCCAGCAGCCCCGGGGATACAGGGCACACTGAAGCTTTCTTT.

The gene calls are TRBV4-3 and TRBJ2-5; the D is unclear. This CDR3 region has 13 residues. Germline V CDR1 and CDR2: LGHNA, YSLEER. V shed 2 bases and J shed 5 bases, with 9 bases lying between them. The CDR3 spells CASSQRLRETQYF. CDR3 sequence (DNA): TGCGCCAGCAGCCAACGTCTCCGGGAGACCCAGTACTTC.